The 2 T cell receptor beta chains listed next were all sequenced from one sample in a study of blood T cell repertoires in COVID-19. Libraries were prepared by immunoSEQ multiplex PCR; TCRdb keeps only in-frame clonotypes and omits some of them. The table has tens of thousands of clones, roughly 90% seen once. Specimen: peripheral blood. The receptors come from a man aged 55 to 70 with COVID-19, enrolled during active disease.

This clone was found a few times. The chain links TRBV10-3 to TRBJ1-5, with 7 bases fitting TRBD1. This CDR3 contains 15 residues. Germline CDR1 and CDR2: ENHRY and SYGVKD. The V and J ends lost 2 bases and 2 bases, in that order; junction bases with no gene match: 3. CDR3 in amino acids: CAISETGERNQPQHF. Here the CDR3 DNA reads TGTGCCATCAGTGAGACAGGGGAACGCAATCAGCCCCAGCATTTT.

The chain employs TRBV19 and TRBJ1-5; TRBD1 matches 7 bases. Germline loops: CDR1 LNHDA, CDR2 SQIVND (reference sequence). With 4 bases clipped from V and 9 bases from J, the junction kept 12 bases outside the gene matches. There are 15 residues in the CDR3. The CDR3 DNA is TGTGCCAGTAGTAAGACAGGGTTGGGAACGGGGCCCCAGCATTTT. Its translation is CASSKTGLGTGPQHF. The full variable domain, rest sourced from reference TRBV19 and TRBJ1-5, is DGGITQSPKYLFRKEGQNVTLSCEQNLNHDAMYWYRQDPGQGLRLIYYSQIVNDFQKGDIAEGYSVSREKKESFPLTVTSAQKNPTAFYLCASSKTGLGTGPQHFGDGTRLSIL.